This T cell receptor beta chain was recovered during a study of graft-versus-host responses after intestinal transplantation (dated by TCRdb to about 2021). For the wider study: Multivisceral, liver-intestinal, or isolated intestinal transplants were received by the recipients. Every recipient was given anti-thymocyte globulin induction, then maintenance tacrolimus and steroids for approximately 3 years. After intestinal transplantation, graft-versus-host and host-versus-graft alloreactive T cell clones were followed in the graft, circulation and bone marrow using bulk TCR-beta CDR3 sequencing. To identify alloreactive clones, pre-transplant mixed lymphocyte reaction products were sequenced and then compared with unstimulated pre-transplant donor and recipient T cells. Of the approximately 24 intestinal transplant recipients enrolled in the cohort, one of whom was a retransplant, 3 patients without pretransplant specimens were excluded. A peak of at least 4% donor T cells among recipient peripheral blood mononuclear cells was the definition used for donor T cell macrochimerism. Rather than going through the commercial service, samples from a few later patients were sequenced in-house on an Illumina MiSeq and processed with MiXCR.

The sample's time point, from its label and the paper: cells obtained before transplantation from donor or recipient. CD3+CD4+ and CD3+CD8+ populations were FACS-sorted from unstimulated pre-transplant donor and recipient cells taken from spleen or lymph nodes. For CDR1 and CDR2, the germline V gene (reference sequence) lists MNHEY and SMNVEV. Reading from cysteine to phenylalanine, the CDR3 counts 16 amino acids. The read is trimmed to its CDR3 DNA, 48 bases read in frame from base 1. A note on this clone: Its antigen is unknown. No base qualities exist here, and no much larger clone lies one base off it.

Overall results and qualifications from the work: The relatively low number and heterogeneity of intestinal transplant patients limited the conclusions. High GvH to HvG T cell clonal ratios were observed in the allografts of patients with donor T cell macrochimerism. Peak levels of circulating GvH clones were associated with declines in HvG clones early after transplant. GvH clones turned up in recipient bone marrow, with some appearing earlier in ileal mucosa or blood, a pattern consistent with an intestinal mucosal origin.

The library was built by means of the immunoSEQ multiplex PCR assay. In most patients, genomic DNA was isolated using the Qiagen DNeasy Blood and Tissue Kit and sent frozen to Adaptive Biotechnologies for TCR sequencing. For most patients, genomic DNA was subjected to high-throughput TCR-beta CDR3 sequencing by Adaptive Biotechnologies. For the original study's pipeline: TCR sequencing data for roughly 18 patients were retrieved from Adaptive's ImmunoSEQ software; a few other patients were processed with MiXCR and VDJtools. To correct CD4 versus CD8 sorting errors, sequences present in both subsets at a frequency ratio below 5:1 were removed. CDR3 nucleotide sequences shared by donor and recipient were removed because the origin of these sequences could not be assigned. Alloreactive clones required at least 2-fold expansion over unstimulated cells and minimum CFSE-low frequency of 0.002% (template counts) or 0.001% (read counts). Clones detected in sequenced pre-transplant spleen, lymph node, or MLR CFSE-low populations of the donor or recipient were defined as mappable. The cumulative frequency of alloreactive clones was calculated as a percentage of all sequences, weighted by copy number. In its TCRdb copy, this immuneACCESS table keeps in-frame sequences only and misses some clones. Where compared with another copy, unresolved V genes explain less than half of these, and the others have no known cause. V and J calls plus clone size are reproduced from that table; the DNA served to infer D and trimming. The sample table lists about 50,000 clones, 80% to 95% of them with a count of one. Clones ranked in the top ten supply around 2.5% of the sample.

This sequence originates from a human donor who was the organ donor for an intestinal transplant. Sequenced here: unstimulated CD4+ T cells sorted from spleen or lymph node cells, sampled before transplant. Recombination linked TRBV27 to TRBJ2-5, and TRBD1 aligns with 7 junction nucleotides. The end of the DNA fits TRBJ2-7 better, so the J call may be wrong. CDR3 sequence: CASSPADRAAFYEQYF. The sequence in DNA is TGTGCCAGCAGTCCCGCTGACAGGGCGGCGTTCTACGAGCAGTACTTC.